This T cell receptor (beta chain) was profiled in a study of blood T cell repertoires in COVID-19. V was clipped by 5 bases and J by 4 bases; unmatched bases: 8. CDR1 is MNHEY, CDR2 SMNVEV, per germline (reference sequence). The CDR3 sequence is 15 residues long. In the source study's methods: Using reference gene primer amplification, nucleated cell counts were estimated. Clones were sequenced by immunoSEQ multiplex PCR, and TCRdb holds only the in-frame ones, with some missing. The V and J calls and the clone size are those of that table, but D and trimming were determined from the DNA. The data show around 260,000 clones, 80% to 90% seen once.

This sequence was found in a man aged 30 to 39 with active or convalescent COVID-19. Sequenced sample: peripheral blood. The chain is built from TRBV27 and TRBJ1-2; the match to TRBD1 covers 9 bases. The CDR3, as DNA: TGTGCCAGCAGTCAAACAGGGGGCGCCGGCTATGGCTACACCTTC. It codes for CASSQTGGAGYGYTF.